The 13 T cell receptor beta chains below were found in one sample sequenced in a study of cytomegalovirus exposure and HLA in healthy donors. PCR used 60 Vbeta primers and 13 Jbeta primers. TCRdb's table, derived via immunoSEQ multiplex PCR, lists solely in-frame clones and lacks some. The sample consists of 140,000 to 150,000 clones, over 60% of them appearing once. The sequenced material came from PBMCs. The receptors were sampled from a woman aged 25 to 39 in good health and CMV-seronegative.

The chain combines TRBV6-5 with TRBJ1-1; D is unclear. The germline gives CDR1 MNHEY, CDR2 SVGAGI. This CDR3 is 14 amino acids long. Trimming took off 0 bases at V and 7 bases at J, with 12 bases between the two ends. In nucleotides, the CDR3 is TGTGCCAGCAGTTACTCCCCATTAGTGCTTGAAGCTTTCTTT. Translation gives CASSYSPLVLEAFF.

The rearrangement joins TRBV11-3 to TRBJ2-1; 7 nucleotides match TRBD2. Losses at the gene ends were 3 bases for V and 0 bases for J; bases not matched to a gene: 2. The CDR3 spans 15 residues. Germline V gene lookup returns CDR1 SGHNT and CDR2 YENEEA. CDR3 region: CASSLRGSSYNEQFF. In DNA form, the CDR3 reads TGTGCCAGCAGCTTGCGGGGGAGCTCCTACAATGAGCAGTTCTTC.

V usage is TRBV6-6 and J usage is TRBJ1-2, with 9 bases aligning to TRBD1. This CDR3 is 15 amino acids long. After removal of 0 bases from V and 4 bases from J, the junction contained 3 bases not matched to a gene. Germline V lookup: CDR1 MNHNY, CDR2 SVGAGI (reference sequence). The CDR3 protein is CASSYSGTGFYGYTF. The CDR3 DNA follows: TGTGCCAGCAGTTACTCCGGGACAGGGTTCTATGGCTACACCTTC.

The chain uses TRBV5-1 and TRBJ2-3; no definite D call. The germline CDR1 and CDR2 sequences are SGHRS and YFSETQ. The CDR3 consists of 14 residues. Trimming left V 0 bases short and J 1 base short, with 6 bases between. This CDR3 reads CASSLGTRTDTQYF. The DNA of the CDR3 is TGCGCCAGCAGCTTGGGTACTCGCACAGATACGCAGTATTTT.

V usage is TRBV4-1 and J usage is TRBJ2-3; 11 nucleotides agree with TRBD2. This CDR3 is 16 amino acids long. Trimming cost V 5 bases and J 5 bases; bases outside gene matches: 9. The V gene's germline CDR1 is MGHRA and CDR2 YSYEKL. The CDR3 is CASSILSGGAGDTQYF. For the CDR3, the DNA is TGCGCCAGCAGCATACTTAGCGGGGGGGCGGGAGATACGCAGTATTTT.

The chain uses TRBV4-1 and TRBJ1-4; unclear D gene. CDR3 size: 14 residues. The V gene's germline CDR1 is MGHRA and CDR2 YSYEKL. V was cut by 9 bases and J by 2 bases, with 13 bases left in between. The CDR3 here is CASSTHGTNEKLFF. The DNA for the CDR3 is TGCGCCAGTAGTACCCACGGTACTAATGAAAAACTGTTTTTT.

The chain employs TRBV19 and TRBJ1-1; D is unresolved. V was pared by 5 bases and J by 1 base, with 8 bases between. Germline values: CDR1 LNHDA, CDR2 SQIVND (reference sequence). The CDR3 has 13 amino acids. CDR3 coding DNA: TGTGCCAGTAGTTCCCAAAAGAACACTGAAGCTTTCTTT. This codes for CASSSQKNTEAFF.

The chain has TRBV30 and TRBJ1-6; TRBD1 might be the D (6 bases). V dropped 4 bases and J dropped 13 bases, with 14 bases sitting between them. CDR3 length: 12 amino acids. CDR1 is GTSNPN, CDR2 SVGIG, per germline (reference sequence). The CDR3 sequence: CAWTWVRGPLHF. As DNA, the CDR3 is TGTGCCTGGACCTGGGTCAGGGGCCCCCTCCACTTT.

This chain joins TRBV29-1 and TRBJ1-1; a possible D gene is TRBD1 (6 bases). There are 12 residues in the CDR3. Germline-derived CDR1 and CDR2 are SQVTM and ANQGSEA. Trimming left V 7 bases short and J 3 bases short, with 12 bases between. CDR3 nucleotide sequence: TGCAGCGGCCAACAGGGATACACTGAAGCTTTCTTT. It codes for CSGQQGYTEAFF.

The chain links TRBV28 to TRBJ2-5; D is ambiguous. CDR3 size: 15 residues. Germline CDR1 and CDR2: MDHEN and SYDVKM. V was clipped by 2 bases and J by 2 bases, with 12 bases between them. CDR3 bases: TGTGCCAGCAGTTTACCCCCTTATAAACAAGAGACCCAGTACTTC. Translating gives CASSLPPYKQETQYF.

A single count supports this clone. The V call is TRBV7-6, the J call TRBJ2-1, with 11 bases matching TRBD2. This CDR3 region has 16 residues. V dropped 5 bases and J dropped 4; count of bases not matched to a gene: 7. Germline assignment: CDR1 SGHVS and CDR2 FNYEAQ. As DNA, the CDR3 is TGTGCCAGCAGCACCACTAGCGGGGGCGTATACAATGAGCAGTTCTTC. Protein sequence: CASSTTSGGVYNEQFF.

V gene TRBV15 combines with J gene TRBJ1-3; no definite D call. V dropped 0 bases and J dropped 2 bases, with 14 bases sitting between them. Germline CDR1 is LNHNV and CDR2 is YYDKDF (reference sequence). The CDR3 spans 17 residues. In nucleotides, the CDR3 is TGTGCCACCAGCAGAGATCCAGCGGCAGTTACTGGAAACACCATATATTTT. This codes for CATSRDPAAVTGNTIYF.

The chain couples TRBV5-4 to TRBJ2-2; TRBD2 matches 7 bases. Germline values: CDR1 SGHNT, CDR2 YYREEE (reference sequence). The CDR3 is 15 amino acids. Trimming took 0 bases from V and 5 from J; bases not matched to a gene: 4. DNA for the CDR3: TGTGCCAGCAGCTTGGACCTGGGAGGGACCGGGGAGCTGTTTTTT. This translates into CASSLDLGGTGELFF.